A single sample is the source of the 22 T cell receptor beta chains below, sequenced in a study of graft-versus-host responses after intestinal transplantation. Here immunoSEQ multiplex PCR was the method, and the copy in TCRdb shows in-frame clones only, minus some. The sample includes some 14,000 clones, 80% to 90% of them seen just once. The sequencing used bone marrow, collected about 120 days after intestinal transplantation. These receptors originate from a human patient who received an intestinal transplant, so some T cells may come from the graft donor.

This chain joins TRBV5-4 and TRBJ2-1; D possibly corresponds to TRBD1 (6 bases). Trimming cost V 2 bases and J 3 bases, with 9 bases left between them. CDR3 length: 14 residues. Germline CDR1 is SGHNT and CDR2 is YYREEE (reference sequence). The CDR3 nucleotides read TGTGCCAGCAGCTTCGGGACAAGCTACAATGAGCAGTTCTTC. Its protein product is CASSFGTSYNEQFF.

This chain uses TRBV7-8 with TRBJ1-3, with TRBD1 as a possible D gene (6 bases). V lost 1 base and J lost 8, with 12 bases in between. The V gene's germline CDR1 is SGHVS and CDR2 FQNEAQ. This CDR3 has 14 amino acids. The CDR3 bases are TGTGCCAGCAGCTTAGAACCTAGGGGGGACACCATATATTTT. It codes for CASSLEPRGDTIYF. Full variable domain (missing parts from reference TRBV7-8 and TRBJ1-3): GAGVSQSPRYKVAKRGQDVALRCDPISGHVSLFWYQQALGQGPEFLTYFQNEAQLDKSGLPSDRFFAERPEGSVSTLKIQRTQQEDSAVYLCASSLEPRGDTIYFGEGSWLTVV.

V gene TRBV28 combines with J gene TRBJ1-6, with D unresolved. This CDR3 is built from 14 residues. V lost 4 bases to trimming and J lost 7 bases, with 11 bases between them. Germline CDR1 MDHEN, CDR2 SYDVKM. The CDR3 protein is CASSSPGRNSPLHF. The CDR3 region has the DNA TGTGCCAGCAGTTCCCCCGGACGGAATTCACCCCTCCACTTT.

The J gene is TRBJ2-5, the V gene TRBV5-1, with a weak D call TRBD2 (6 bases). The CDR3 sequence is 12 residues long. The germline V and J ends were trimmed by 2 bases and 4 bases, with 6 bases remaining between them. Germline CDR1 SGHRS, CDR2 YFSETQ. The CDR3, as DNA: TGCGCCAGCAGCTTAGCGGGAGAGACCCAGTACTTC. It is translated as CASSLAGETQYF.

The CDR3 protein is CAWGRFSGNTIYF. The CDR3 bases are TGTGCCTGGGGGCGGTTCTCTGGAAACACCATATATTTT. V is TRBV30 and J is TRBJ1-3, with D uncertain. The V end was cut by 5 bases, the J end by 0 bases, with 8 bases between. Germline CDR1 reads GTSNPN; CDR2 reads SVGIG (reference sequence). The CDR3 is 13 amino acids.

This sequence joins TRBV10-2 and TRBJ2-7; TRBD2 matches 11 bases. V was clipped by 6 bases and J by 7 bases; unmatched bases: 5. CDR1 and CDR2 (germline): WSHSY, SAAADI. CDR3 length: 13 amino acids. Here the CDR3 reads CASSAGTSGEQYF. The CDR3 nucleotides read TGCGCCAGCAGCGCCGGGACTAGCGGTGAGCAGTACTTC.

This sequence joins TRBV5-6 and TRBJ2-5; no firm D call. The germline gives CDR1 SGHDT, CDR2 YYEEEE. The V end lost 0 bases, the J end lost 0 bases, and 9 bases lay between the germline ends. The CDR3 spans 15 residues. The CDR3 protein is CASSLGLVYQETQYF. Here the CDR3 DNA reads TGTGCCAGCAGCTTGGGGCTCGTGTACCAAGAGACCCAGTACTTC.

The chain has TRBV5-4 and TRBJ1-4; TRBD1 agrees at 9 bases. This CDR3 spans 14 amino acids. CDR1 and CDR2 from the germline V gene are SGHNT and YYREEE (reference sequence). V dropped 4 bases and J dropped 7; count of bases not matched to a gene: 5. The CDR3 bases are TGTGCCAGCAGCCTCGGGACAGGGCCTGAAAAACTGTTTTTT. This gives the protein CASSLGTGPEKLFF.

The V gene is TRBV19, the J gene TRBJ1-5; tentative D call: TRBD1 (5 bases). CDR1 and CDR2 (germline): LNHDA, SQIVND (reference sequence). The CDR3 extends over 16 amino acids. The ends were cut back, 5 bases at V and 0 bases at J, with 14 bases in the middle. The CDR3 nucleotides read TGTGCCAGTAGTCCCAGGGCCCTATATAGCAATCAGCCCCAGCATTTT. It translates to CASSPRALYSNQPQHF.

The V gene is TRBV19, the J gene TRBJ2-1; D perhaps matches TRBD1 (6 bases). CDR3 length: 16 amino acids. The germline CDR1 and CDR2 sequences are LNHDA and SQIVND (reference sequence). V was pared by 4 bases and J by 6 bases, with 19 bases between. In DNA form, the CDR3 reads TGTGCCAGTAGTAGGGAATCTCCGGACAGACTCAATGAGCAGTTCTTC. Translation: CASSRESPDRLNEQFF. Looking up the rest from reference TRBV19 and TRBJ2-1 gives the full variable domain: DGGITQSPKYLFRKEGQNVTLSCEQNLNHDAMYWYRQDPGQGLRLIYYSQIVNDFQKGDIAEGYSVSREKKESFPLTVTSAQKNPTAFYLCASSRESPDRLNEQFFGPGTRLTVL.

The genes are TRBV25-1 and TRBJ1-6; the match to TRBD1 covers 8 bases. CDR3 length equals 14 residues. The J segment lost 9 bases and the V segment lost 2 bases, leaving 3 bases of the junction unmatched. The germline gives CDR1 MGHDK, CDR2 SYGVNS. DNA of the CDR3: TGTGCCAGCAGTGAACAGGGGGCGAGTTCACCCCTCCACTTT. This encodes CASSEQGASSPLHF.

The rearrangement uses TRBV11-1 and TRBJ2-7; D uncertain. The CDR3 loop spans 14 amino acids. Trimming removed 0 bases from V and 7 bases from J, with 13 bases in between. Germline-derived CDR1 and CDR2 are SGHAT and FQDESV (reference sequence). CDR3 residues: CASSLASGLWEQYF. In DNA, the CDR3 is TGTGCCAGCAGCTTAGCTAGTGGCCTGTGGGAGCAGTACTTC.

The chain recombines TRBV15 with TRBJ1-2; TRBD1 is a possible D gene (6 bases). Between the trimmed V and J ends, which lost 1 base and 4 bases, there was a span of 13 bases. The germline CDR1 and CDR2 sequences are LNHNV and YYDKDF (reference sequence). This CDR3 is 15 amino acids long. The CDR3 nucleotides read TGTGCCACCAGCAGAGGGACAGCTTCGGGCTATGGCTACACCTTC. Residues: CATSRGTASGYGYTF.

This clone was counted between two and nine times. J is TRBJ1-1 and V is TRBV30; D not certain. The germline V and J ends were trimmed by 3 bases and 4 bases, with 6 bases remaining between them. This CDR3 has 11 residues. Germline loops: CDR1 GTSNPN, CDR2 SVGIG (reference sequence). This chain's CDR3 is CAWRMGTEAFF. In DNA, the CDR3 is TGTGCCTGGAGGATGGGCACTGAAGCTTTCTTT.

The chain couples TRBV29-1 to TRBJ1-1, with D unclear. V was pared by 1 base and J by 6 bases, with 6 bases between. The CDR3 totals 11 residues. In germline, CDR1 is SQVTM, CDR2 ANQGSEA. For the CDR3, the DNA is TGCAGCGTTGAAGTCGGGGCTGAAGCTTTCTTT. This codes for CSVEVGAEAFF.

V and J are TRBV14 and TRBJ1-1; TRBD1 might be the D (6 bases). The CDR3 sequence is 13 residues long. Trimming stripped 8 bases from V and 3 bases from J, with 13 bases between. Germline V gene lookup returns CDR1 SGHDN and CDR2 FVKESK. The CDR3 here is CASSQGRYTEAFF. The CDR3 region has the DNA TGTGCCAGCTCCCAGGGGCGATACACTGAAGCTTTCTTT.

The chain couples TRBV28 to TRBJ1-2; D is uncertain. V dropped 5 bases and J dropped 4 bases, with 8 bases sitting between them. Germline V CDR1 and CDR2: MDHEN, SYDVKM. The CDR3 totals 12 residues. The CDR3 here is CASSRSLYGYTF. The DNA of the CDR3 is TGTGCCAGCAGTCGGAGCCTCTATGGCTACACCTTC.

This chain joins TRBV23-1 and TRBJ2-2; D might be TRBD2 (6 bases). TRBV23-1 has ORF status, its function being uncertain. The CDR3 length is 14 residues. Trimming took 10 bases from V and 0 from J, leaving 12 bases between them. The CDR3 nucleotides are TGCGCCACCTCCGGGACTTCGAACACCGGGGAGCTGTTTTTT. Translated, it gives CATSGTSNTGELFF.

V and J are TRBV7-4 and TRBJ1-1, with TRBD1 matching 7 bases. The CDR3 contains 15 residues. Germline CDR1 and CDR2: SGHVT and SQSDAQ. With 5 bases clipped from V and 6 bases from J, the junction kept 12 bases outside the gene matches. CDR3 DNA: TGTGCCAGCAGCCCCCCACAGGGGACCCCTTCTGAAGCTTTCTTT. This gives the protein CASSPPQGTPSEAFF.

V is TRBV13 and J is TRBJ2-7, with 10 positions matching TRBD1. CDR1 and CDR2 from the germline V gene are PRHDT and FYEKMQ (reference sequence). CDR3 length: 17 residues. V shed 0 bases and J 1 base; nucleotides not matched to a gene: 6. The CDR3 coding sequence is TGTGCCAGCAGCTTAGGCCTTGTGGGACAGGGGTCCTACGAGCAGTACTTC. Protein product: CASSLGLVGQGSYEQYF. Complete variable domain (other parts from reference TRBV13 and TRBJ2-7): AAGVIQSPRHLIKEKRETATLKCYPIPRHDTVYWYQQGPGQDPQFLISFYEKMQSDKGSIPDRFSAQQFSDYHSELNMSSLELGDSALYFCASSLGLVGQGSYEQYFGPGTRLTVT.

V usage is TRBV30 and J usage is TRBJ2-7; tentatively, D is TRBD2 (6 bases). With 6 bases removed from V and 3 bases from J, the gap between germline ends came to 15 bases. The CDR3 has 13 residues. The V gene's germline CDR1 is GTSNPN and CDR2 SVGIG (reference sequence). The CDR3 protein is CACLFAGSYEQYF. The DNA of the CDR3 is TGTGCCTGCCTTTTTGCGGGAAGCTACGAGCAGTACTTC. The variable domain in full, completed from reference TRBV30 and TRBJ2-7, reads SQTIHQWPATLVQPVGSPLSLECTVEGTSNPNLYWYRQAAGRGLQLLFYSVGIGQISSEVPQNLSASRPQDRQFILSSKKLLLSDSGFYLCACLFAGSYEQYFGPGTRLTVT.

This clone was seen only a few times. V gene TRBV5-6 combines with J gene TRBJ2-7; no definite D call. The V gene's germline CDR1 is SGHDT and CDR2 YYEEEE. Trimming left V 4 bases short and J 3 bases short, with 14 bases between. The CDR3 runs to 14 residues. The DNA of the CDR3 is TGTGCCAGCAGCCCTGGGCCACTACACTACGAGCAGTACTTC. Amino acid sequence: CASSPGPLHYEQYF.